This T cell receptor beta chain was sequenced during a study of response to subunit inactivated influenza vaccine. Study-level findings and limits: Every seasonal influenza vaccination brings in few new T cells, the authors suggested.

A single record per CDR3 protein comes from TCRdb applying MiXCR to the RT-PCR reads. This table holds fewer than 700,000 distinct CDR3 sequences, roughly 13% found once. This clonotype was detected many times. Antigen specificity is unknown. V trimming: 2 bases; J trimming: 6 bases; junction bases outside the gene matches: 6. In germline, CDR1 is DFQATT, CDR2 SNEGSKA (reference sequence). The CDR3 spans 14 residues. The receptor comes from a man aged 50-59 years who received an inactivated influenza vaccine. The rearrangement joins TRBV20-1 to TRBJ2-2; 7 bases align to TRBD1. The sample consisted of PBMCs from blood, taken roughly 6 weeks after vaccination. The CDR3 region has the DNA TGCAGTGCTAGATGGACAGGACGGGCCGGGGAGCTGTTTTTT. It encodes CSARWTGRAGELFF.